This TCR beta chain came from a study of technical replicates of blood from several donors. The CDR3 is 12 residues long. Germline-derived CDR1 and CDR2 are SQVTM and ANQGSEA. V lost 6 bases, J lost 3 bases, and 10 bases lay in between. The protocol was immunoSEQ multiplex PCR, while the TCRdb copy is restricted to in-frame clones and leaves out a portion. Seen here are some 63,000 clones, more than 75% observed once, and the top ten hold 4% to 6.5%. The material sequenced was PBMCs. This TCR was recovered from a human donor in good health. Some clones in this sample may be carry-over from other donors' samples. The rearrangement uses TRBV29-1 and TRBJ2-3; tentative D call: TRBD2 (6 bases). DNA for the CDR3: TGCAGCGTAAGACGGGGGACAGATACGCAGTATTTT. Amino acid sequence: CSVRRGTDTQYF.